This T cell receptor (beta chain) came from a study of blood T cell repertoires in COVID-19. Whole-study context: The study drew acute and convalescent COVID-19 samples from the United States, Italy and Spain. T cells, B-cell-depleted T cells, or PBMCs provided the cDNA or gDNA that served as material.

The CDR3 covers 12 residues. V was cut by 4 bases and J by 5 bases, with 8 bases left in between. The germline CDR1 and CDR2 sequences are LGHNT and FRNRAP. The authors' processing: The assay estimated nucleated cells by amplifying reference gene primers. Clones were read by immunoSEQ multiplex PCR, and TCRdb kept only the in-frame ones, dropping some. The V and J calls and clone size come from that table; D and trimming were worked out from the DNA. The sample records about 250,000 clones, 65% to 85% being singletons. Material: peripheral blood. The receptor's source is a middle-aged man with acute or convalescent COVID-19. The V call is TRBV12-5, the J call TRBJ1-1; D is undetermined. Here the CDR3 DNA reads TGTGCTAGTGGTTCGCAGGTAACTGAAGCTTTCTTT. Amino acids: CASGSQVTEAFF.